This T cell receptor beta chain was identified in a study of cytomegalovirus exposure and HLA in healthy donors. Primers included in the PCR were 60 Vbeta and 13 Jbeta primers. Clones were sequenced by immunoSEQ multiplex PCR, and TCRdb holds only the in-frame ones, with some missing. The sample holds around 90,000 clones; roughly 85% are singletons and the top ten take less than 8%. Per the germline V gene, CDR1 is SGHDT and CDR2 is YYEEEE. The CDR3 covers 16 residues. V was trimmed by 0 bases and J by 0 bases, leaving 13 bases between them. This sequence joins TRBV5-6 and TRBJ2-7; the D gene is possibly TRBD2 (6 bases). Sequencing used PBMCs. The sequence was collected from a man in his forties or fifties in good health and CMV-seropositive. In DNA form, the CDR3 reads TGTGCCAGCAGCTTGGAACGGGGGAGTCTCTCCTACGAGCAGTACTTC. It codes for CASSLERGSLSYEQYF.